This TCR beta chain was recorded in a study of shared clonotypes between healthy human individuals. Every immunoSEQ plate was one replicate of a subset's evenly spread DNA. The table came from immunoSEQ multiplex PCR; TCRdb's copy has only in-frame clones and leaves some out. The sample has approximately 980,000 clones, approximately 76% seen once; the top ten hold roughly 1.5%. Everyone who donated was a Caucasian adult who lived in Nashville, Tennessee. Study findings and constraints: Among the subsets, naive ones generally showed larger estimated richness than memory ones.

A few counts support this clone. What it binds is not known. The sequencing input was memory CD4+ T cells sorted from blood. The sample's subset: CD45RA-negative fraction. This sequence originates from a young man in good health.

The DNA for the CDR3 is TGCGCCAGCAGCCAAGCAGTGACCCAATTCAATGAGCAGTTCTTC. Translated: CASSQAVTQFNEQFF. V and J are TRBV4-1 and TRBJ2-1, with D uncertain. This CDR3 region has 15 residues. Germline values: CDR1 MGHRA, CDR2 YSYEKL. V lost 1 base and J 6 bases, leaving 13 bases between the germline ends.